The 24 T cell receptor beta chains presented below share a single source sample, sequenced in a study of blood T cells in healthy people across ages. A second 7 to 11 cycle PCR used barcoded and J-beta primers. From the 5' RACE reads, TCRdb called clonotypes with MiXCR, one entry per CDR3 protein. Among more than 800,000 distinct CDR3 sequences listed, more than 40% were seen once. The sequenced sample consisted of blood. These receptors were taken from a woman aged 60-75 years in good health.

CDR3 sequence reads: CASSLILAGGPYEQYF. CDR3 coding DNA: TGTGCCAGCAGTTTAATACTAGCGGGAGGGCCCTACGAGCAGTACTTC. The rearrangement uses TRBV27 and TRBJ2-7; 13 bases align to TRBD2. Germline CDR1 reads MNHEY; CDR2 reads SMNVEV (reference sequence). Losses at the gene ends were 2 bases for V and 2 bases for J; bases not matched to a gene: 3. This CDR3 has 16 amino acids.

The rearrangement joins TRBV9 to TRBJ2-3, with TRBD2 matching over 7 bases. The trim removed 0 bases at V and 5 bases at J, leaving 6 bases unmatched. Germline values: CDR1 SGDLS, CDR2 YYNGEE. This CDR3 spans 15 amino acids. CDR3 sequence (DNA): TGTGCCAGCAGCGTAGAGGTTGGCGGGAGAGATACGCAGTATTTT. Its translation is CASSVEVGGRDTQYF.

The count of this clonotype is one. One end of the junction fails to match germline, which may point to a read error. This chain links TRBV20-1 with TRBJ2-5; D call uncertain. The end of the DNA fits TRBJ2-7 better, so the J call may be wrong. The CDR3 loop spans 14 amino acids. Per germline, CDR1 DFQATT and CDR2 SNEGSKA (reference sequence). The CDR3 sequence is CSVRRTTTFPEQYF. The DNA of the CDR3 is TGCAGTGTTAGACGTACTACAACATTCCCCGAGCAGTACTTC.

Turning to this clonotype: A much larger clone is a single base away; this may be a read error. The J gene is TRBJ1-2, the V gene TRBV7-9; the match to TRBD1 covers 8 bases. The V and J ends lost 8 bases and 4 bases, in that order; junction bases with no gene match: 9. The CDR3 runs to 14 residues. CDR1 and CDR2 from the germline V gene are SEHNR and FQNEAQ (reference sequence). CDR3 sequence reads: CASRPHRGVYGYTF. In DNA form, the CDR3 reads TGTGCCAGCCGCCCCCACAGGGGGGTCTATGGCTACACCTTC.

J is TRBJ2-7 and V is TRBV20-1; 8 bases map to TRBD2. The J segment lost 0 bases and the V segment lost 8 bases, leaving 6 bases of the junction unmatched. The CDR3 totals 13 residues. Germline lookup yields CDR1 DFQATT and CDR2 SNEGSKA (reference sequence). CDR3 protein: CSSLAESSYEQYF. DNA for the CDR3: TGCAGTTCACTAGCGGAAAGCTCCTACGAGCAGTACTTC.

J is TRBJ2-1 and V is TRBV12-3 or TRBV12-4, with 13 nucleotides matching TRBD2. CDR3 length: 15 amino acids. Trimming cost V 10 bases and J 6 bases; bases outside gene matches: 9. CDR3 sequence reads: CAIRTSGSGGNEQFF. The CDR3 DNA reads TGTGCCATCAGGACTAGCGGGAGCGGAGGCAATGAGCAGTTCTTC.

This clonotype was counted many times. One junction end does not reproduce the germline sequence, and a read error may be involved. The V gene is TRBV12-3 or TRBV12-4, the J gene TRBJ2-7; a weak D match, TRBD2 (6 bases). This CDR3 is built from 14 residues. CDR3 in amino acids: CASSLGGVTYEQYF. The CDR3 nucleotides read TGTGCCAGCAGCTTAGGAGGGGTTACCTACGAGCAGTACTTC.

The chain has TRBV2 and TRBJ1-2, with D perhaps TRBD1 (5 bases). Germline V gene sequence: CDR1 SNHLY, CDR2 FYNNEI. V was trimmed by 8 bases and J by 13 bases, leaving 17 bases between them. CDR3 length equals 11 residues. CDR3 amino acids: CASLQTVCCTF. The CDR3 bases are TGTGCCAGCCTGCAGACAGTTTGTTGCACCTTC.

J is TRBJ1-1 and V is TRBV5-1; unclear D gene. Trimming shortened V by 4 bases and J by 1 base, and 14 bases separated the two germline ends. The CDR3 extends over 15 amino acids. Germline CDR1 is SGHRS and CDR2 is YFSETQ. The CDR3 nucleotides read TGCGCCAGCAGCCCGTCACTTGGAGGGAACACTGAAGCTTTCTTT. This encodes CASSPSLGGNTEAFF. Full variable domain (rest looked up from reference TRBV5-1 and TRBJ1-1): KAGVTQTPRYLIKTRGQQVTLSCSPISGHRSVSWYQQTPGQGLQFLFEYFSETQRNKGNFPGRFSGRQFSNSRSEMNVSTLELGDSALYLCASSPSLGGNTEAFFGQGTRLTVV.

This clonotype turned up a few times. This sequence joins TRBV5-6 and TRBJ2-5; 12 positions agree with TRBD2. The J call may be incorrect, as the DNA end agrees better with TRBJ2-4. Germline CDR1 reads SGHDT; CDR2 reads YYEEEE. The CDR3 totals 19 residues. The DNA of the CDR3 is TGTGCCAGCAGCTTGGACAGGGCTAGCGGGAGGGCCTTAAAAAACATTCAGTACTTC. Translated: CASSLDRASGRALKNIQYF.

V gene TRBV5-1 combines with J gene TRBJ1-5; unclear D gene. The V end was cut by 0 bases, the J end by 3 bases, with 7 bases between. This CDR3 is built from 14 residues. CDR1 is SGHRS, CDR2 YFSETQ, per germline. The CDR3 coding sequence is TGCGCCAGCAGCTTGGAAGCCGCCAATCAGCCCCAGCATTTT. Its translation is CASSLEAANQPQHF.

This clonotype has more than one count but fewer than ten. The genes are TRBV7-8 and TRBJ2-7; TRBD2 might be the D (6 bases). CDR1 is SGHVS, CDR2 FQNEAQ, per germline. This CDR3 is 13 amino acids long. The V end lost 3 bases, the J end lost 3 bases, and 9 bases lay between the germline ends. The CDR3 region is CASSFGGLYEQYF. The CDR3 nucleotides are TGTGCCAGCAGCTTCGGGGGACTCTACGAGCAGTACTTC.

The rearrangement uses TRBV7-9 and TRBJ2-5; possible D gene TRBD1, 6 bases. This CDR3 is 15 amino acids long. Germline V gene sequence: CDR1 SEHNR, CDR2 FQNEAQ (reference sequence). Trimming stripped 3 bases from V and 4 bases from J, with 15 bases between. The CDR3: CASSFSTGWAETQYF. In DNA form, the CDR3 reads TGTGCCAGCAGCTTCAGCACAGGGTGGGCAGAGACCCAGTACTTC.

The chain has TRBV20-1 and TRBJ2-7, with 9 bases that match TRBD2. The J call is uncertain, as TRBJ2-5 better fits the DNA end. CDR3 length: 15 amino acids. The germline V gene has CDR1 DFQATT and CDR2 SNEGSKA (reference sequence). CDR3 coding DNA: TGCAGTGCTCCTAGACCCCGCGGGAGGGGAGAGACCCAGTACTTC. Protein: CSAPRPRGRGETQYF.

This chain uses TRBV6-1 with TRBJ1-4; 10 positions match TRBD1. The V segment lost 11 bases and the J segment 8 bases; nucleotides outside the gene matches: 14. From germline, CDR1 is MNHNS and CDR2 SASEGT. The CDR3 runs 15 residues. The CDR3 spells CAGSRGTGAEEKLFF. For the CDR3, the DNA is TGTGCCGGCTCAAGAGGGACAGGGGCGGAGGAAAAACTGTTTTTT.

The chain is built from TRBV20-1 and TRBJ2-7; 7 bases match TRBD1. Germline V gene lookup returns CDR1 DFQATT and CDR2 SNEGSKA (reference sequence). V shed 4 bases and J 0 bases; nucleotides not matched to a gene: 12. This CDR3 has 16 residues. CDR3 coding DNA: TGCAGTGCTAACCGATCGACAGGGCCGAGCTCCTACGAGCAGTACTTC. This translates into CSANRSTGPSSYEQYF.

The chain employs TRBV6-1 and TRBJ2-7; D assignment may be TRBD1 or TRBD2 (5 bases each). This CDR3 comprises 15 residues. V shed 6 bases and J shed 0 bases, with 15 bases lying between them. The germline CDR1 and CDR2 sequences are MNHNS and SASEGT. The CDR3 DNA reads TGTGCCAGCAGGCCCGGGGCATTGAGCTCCTACGAGCAGTACTTC. Its translation: CASRPGALSSYEQYF.

This clonotype appeared once. The chain uses TRBV20-1 and TRBJ1-2; possible D gene TRBD1, 5 bases. Germline V lookup: CDR1 DFQATT, CDR2 SNEGSKA (reference sequence). Trimming shortened V by 5 bases and J by 8 bases, and 18 bases separated the two germline ends. CDR3 length: 13 residues. The CDR3 sequence: CSADPTRGLGYTF. The CDR3 nucleotides are TGCAGTGCTGACCCGACGCGGGGACTGGGCTACACCTTC.

The rearrangement joins TRBV5-1 to TRBJ2-1; the D gene is possibly TRBD2 (5 bases). The CDR3 runs to 15 residues. V lost 0 bases and J 10 bases, leaving 17 bases between the germline ends. The germline V gene has CDR1 SGHRS and CDR2 YFSETQ. CDR3 amino acids: CASSLGGLGGKEQFF. CDR3 bases: TGCGCCAGCAGCTTGGGTGGGCTAGGAGGCAAGGAGCAGTTCTTC. Together with reference TRBV5-1 and TRBJ2-1, the CDR3 gives the full variable domain: KAGVTQTPRYLIKTRGQQVTLSCSPISGHRSVSWYQQTPGQGLQFLFEYFSETQRNKGNFPGRFSGRQFSNSRSEMNVSTLELGDSALYLCASSLGGLGGKEQFFGPGTRLTVL.

Comments on this clonotype: A much more abundant neighbour one base away suggests this may be a read error. The chain uses TRBV27 and TRBJ2-5, with 9 bases lining up with TRBD1. CDR3 length equals 14 residues. The germline CDR1 and CDR2 sequences are MNHEY and SMNVEV (reference sequence). J lost 2 bases, V lost 5 bases, and 3 bases had no gene match. The CDR3 loop is CASSNDRGQETQYF. The CDR3 nucleotides are TGTGCCAGCAGTAATGACAGGGGGCAAGAGACCCAGTACTTC.

The chain carries TRBV6-2 or TRBV6-3 and TRBJ2-5; no definite D call. V lost 3 bases and J 1 base, leaving 15 bases between the germline ends. This CDR3 has 16 amino acids. Per the germline V gene, CDR1 is MNHEY and CDR2 is SVGEGT. The CDR3 protein is CASSYSGFDIQETQYF. The CDR3 DNA is TGTGCCAGCAGTTATTCGGGTTTTGACATCCAAGAGACCCAGTACTTC.

This chain links TRBV20-1 with TRBJ2-1, with TRBD2 matching 10 bases. Germline V gene data show CDR1 as DFQATT and CDR2 as SNEGSKA (reference sequence). CDR3 length: 17 amino acids. V lost 4 bases and J lost 8; bases outside the gene matches: 17. The CDR3 here is CSATPGAGGPLGDEQFF. The CDR3 nucleotides read TGCAGTGCTACCCCCGGAGCGGGAGGGCCCCTTGGCGATGAGCAGTTCTTC.

CDR3 in DNA: TGTGCCAGCCGGGGGGACAGGAACTATGGCTACACCTTC. Translated: CASRGDRNYGYTF. This chain links TRBV7-9 with TRBJ1-2; 8 bases line up with TRBD1. Germline V gives CDR1 SEHNR, CDR2 FQNEAQ (reference sequence). CDR3 size: 13 residues. V lost 8 bases to trimming and J lost 2 bases; unmatched junction nucleotides: 4.

This clonotype has just a few counts. V usage is TRBV9 and J usage is TRBJ2-3, with 7 bases fitting TRBD1. The germline CDR1 and CDR2 sequences are SGDLS and YYNGEE. The CDR3 is 15 residues long. Trimming removed 0 bases from V and 2 bases from J; junction bases left unmatched: 3. The CDR3 coding sequence is TGTGCCAGCAGCGTAGTAGGACAGGTCACAGATACGCAGTATTTT. Its translation: CASSVVGQVTDTQYF.